A selection of T cell receptor beta chains follows, all from one sample in a study of Tregs in tolerant kidney transplant recipients. TCRdb's copy holds only in-frame clones and misses some; the assay was immunoSEQ multiplex PCR. The table has fewer than 20,000 clones, roughly 82% seen once. Specimen: Tregs from blood. These receptors were taken from a human donor in good health. CDR3s include the opening cysteine and the closing phenylalanine or tryptophan. A D gene is named only where the DNA matches it firmly. Clone size is stated in some rows and not others, as once, few, many or a class when expanded.

v_call	j_call	clone_size	cdr3_length	d_call	cdr3_aa	cdr3_nt
TRBV9	TRBJ1-2	-	16	-	CASSVDVGVANYGYTF	TGTGCCAGCAGCGTAGATGTGGGGGTAGCTAACTATGGCTACACCTTC
TRBV7-9	TRBJ1-2	-	15	-	CASSTPTASHYGYTF	TGTGCCAGCAGCACACCGACAGCCTCACACTATGGCTACACCTTC
TRBV30	TRBJ2-1	-	13	-	CAWSVRQYNEQFF	TGTGCCTGGAGTGTACGACAGTACAATGAGCAGTTCTTC
TRBV4-3	TRBJ2-1	-	15	TRBD2	CASSQEQGLVHEQFF	TGCGCCAGCAGCCAAGAACAAGGACTAGTCCATGAGCAGTTCTTC
TRBV4-1	TRBJ1-5	-	15	-	CASSQYRTVNQPQHF	TGCGCCAGCAGCCAATATCGGACGGTTAATCAGCCCCAGCATTTT
TRBV18	TRBJ2-7	-	13	-	CASSPRRTDQQYF	TGTGCCAGCTCACCAAGGCGGACTGATCAGCAGTACTTC
TRBV5-1	TRBJ2-7	-	17	TRBD1	CASSLDLGDRGYYEQYF	TGCGCCAGCAGCTTGGATCTGGGGGACAGGGGGTACTACGAGCAGTACTTC
TRBV6-5	TRBJ1-2	medium-sized	15	TRBD1	CASTRTGGAFYGYTF	TGTGCCAGCACTCGGACAGGGGGCGCTTTCTATGGCTACACCTTC
TRBV5-1	TRBJ2-2	-	16	TRBD1	CASSLGQGANTGELFF	TGCGCCAGCAGCCTCGGACAGGGGGCGAACACCGGGGAGCTGTTTTTT
TRBV18	TRBJ2-1	few	16	TRBD1	CASSPAVRTGYNEQFF	TGTGCCAGCTCACCAGCAGTTAGGACAGGATACAATGAGCAGTTCTTC
TRBV11-2	TRBJ1-1	-	13	-	CASTPGPNTEAFF	TGTGCCAGCACCCCGGGCCCTAACACTGAAGCTTTCTTT
TRBV15	TRBJ1-1	-	13	-	CATKRQRDTEAFF	TGTGCCACCAAGCGGCAAAGGGACACTGAAGCTTTCTTT
TRBV2	TRBJ2-1	-	16	TRBD2	CASSEKWAGVRNEQFF	TGTGCCAGCAGTGAAAAATGGGCGGGAGTGAGAAATGAGCAGTTCTTC
TRBV9	TRBJ2-3	-	12	-	CASSGDSDTQYF	TGTGCCAGCAGCGGGGATTCGGATACGCAGTATTTT
TRBV18	TRBJ1-2	-	16	TRBD1	CASSPYGQGANYGYTF	TGTGCCAGCTCACCTTACGGTCAGGGGGCGAACTATGGCTACACCTTC
TRBV6-4	TRBJ2-7	-	15	-	CASSDSLAVDGEQYF	TGTGCCAGCAGTGACTCCCTGGCCGTTGATGGCGAGCAGTACTTC
TRBV6-5	TRBJ2-2	medium-sized	13	-	CASRSYNTGELFF	TGTGCCAGCAGGAGCTACAACACCGGGGAGCTGTTTTTT
TRBV2	TRBJ1-2	-	11	-	CASSENYGYTF	TGTGCCAGCAGTGAAAATTATGGCTACACCTTC
TRBV5-1	TRBJ1-2	-	14	-	CASSLDDHYYGYTF	TGCGCCAGCAGCTTAGACGACCATTACTATGGCTACACCTTC
TRBV7-2	TRBJ1-1	-	15	-	CASRYGGAVDTEAFF	TGTGCCAGCAGGTATGGGGGGGCTGTGGACACTGAAGCTTTCTTT
TRBV7-2	TRBJ2-3	few	13	-	CASSSLRTDTQYF	TGTGCCAGCAGCTCACTCCGCACAGATACGCAGTATTTT
TRBV7-8	TRBJ1-1	-	15	TRBD1	CASSLGQYMNTEAFF	TGTGCCAGCAGCTTGGGACAGTACATGAACACTGAAGCTTTCTTT
TRBV28	TRBJ1-2	-	15	-	CASSLQGQTHSGYTF	TGTGCCAGCAGTTTACAGGGACAAACTCACTCGGGCTACACCTTC
TRBV29-1	TRBJ1-2	-	13	-	CSVGGRGQGGYTF	TGCAGCGTTGGAGGGCGGGGGCAAGGTGGCTACACCTTC
TRBV5-8	TRBJ2-7	-	16	-	CASSLNRRVYRGEQYF	TGTGCCAGCAGCTTGAATCGCCGGGTATATCGAGGGGAGCAGTACTTC
TRBV6-1	TRBJ2-3	few	17	TRBD1	CASSALGGQGVLDTQYF	TGTGCCAGCAGTGCGCTCGGGGGACAGGGGGTTCTAGATACGCAGTATTTT
TRBV4-2	TRBJ1-1	-	17	TRBD1	CASSQGWTGGGNTEAFF	TGTGCCAGCAGCCAAGGGTGGACAGGGGGGGGGAACACTGAAGCTTTCTTT
TRBV27	TRBJ1-2	-	15	TRBD1	CASTNLGTGPYGYTF	TGTGCCAGCACCAATCTGGGGACAGGGCCCTATGGCTACACCTTC
TRBV5-1	TRBJ2-5	-	14	-	CASSLGAGQETQYF	TGCGCCAGCAGCTTGGGGGCGGGACAAGAGACCCAGTACTTC
TRBV27	TRBJ1-2	-	18	-	CASSPTVEFLQGRYGYTF	TGTGCCAGCAGTCCAACGGTGGAGTTTCTACAGGGTCGCTATGGCTACACCTTC
TRBV29-1	TRBJ2-4	-	13	-	CSVGREAKNIQYF	TGCAGCGTGGGTCGAGAAGCCAAAAACATTCAGTACTTC
TRBV6-4	TRBJ2-7	-	17	TRBD2	CASSGGLAGGTNYEQYF	TGTGCCAGCAGTGGGGGGCTAGCGGGAGGTACCAACTACGAGCAGTACTTC
TRBV7-3	TRBJ1-6	-	13	-	CASSLSGATPLHF	TGTGCCAGCAGCTTAAGTGGGGCTACACCCCTCCACTTT
TRBV5-1	TRBJ1-2	-	16	TRBD1	CASSVGTGWGSYGYTF	TGCGCCAGCAGCGTCGGGACAGGGTGGGGGAGCTATGGCTACACCTTC
TRBV11-1	TRBJ2-7	-	15	-	CASSSQSGRDAEQYF	TGTGCCAGCAGCTCTCAGTCGGGACGCGATGCGGAGCAGTACTTC
TRBV4-3	TRBJ2-3	-	16	TRBD2	CASSQTSGGLGDTQYF	TGCGCCAGCAGCCAGACTAGCGGGGGGTTGGGAGATACGCAGTATTTT
TRBV15	TRBJ2-2	-	12	-	CAIRGNTGELFF	TGTGCCATCCGTGGGAACACCGGGGAGCTGTTTTTT
TRBV7-3	TRBJ2-2	-	13	-	CASSDGATGELFF	TGTGCCAGCAGCGATGGGGCCACCGGGGAGCTGTTTTTT
TRBV5-4	TRBJ2-4	-	17	TRBD1	CASSSPLNRGTKNIQYF	TGTGCCAGCAGCTCCCCGCTAAACAGGGGAACCAAAAACATTCAGTACTTC
TRBV11-1	TRBJ2-5	-	12	-	CASSFTRETQYF	TGTGCCAGCAGCTTTACTCGAGAGACCCAGTACTTC
TRBV2	TRBJ1-2	-	13	-	CASKEGSSDGYTF	TGTGCCAGCAAGGAGGGGTCGTCCGATGGCTACACCTTC
TRBV4-3	TRBJ2-7	-	15	-	CASSQDSGGDYEQYF	TGCGCCAGCAGCCAAGATTCCGGCGGGGACTACGAGCAGTACTTC
TRBV4-3	TRBJ2-3	-	13	-	CASSQFTTDTQYF	TGCGCCAGCAGCCAATTTACCACAGATACGCAGTATTTT
TRBV7-2	TRBJ1-2	few	17	-	CASSLVLITRGTYGYTF	TGTGCCAGCAGCTTAGTGCTTATTACGCGGGGGACGTATGGCTACACCTTC